The clone carrying this T cell receptor beta chain was picked up one time. The entry originates in a study of blood T cell repertoires in COVID-19. Study context: Sites across the United States, Italy and Spain contributed samples from acute and convalescent COVID-19. The analysed material was cDNA or gDNA that came from T cells, B-cell-depleted T cells, or PBMCs.

Seattle's cohort entered during active infection and was followed longitudinally. This CDR3 region has 13 residues. Germline loops: CDR1 MNHEY, CDR2 SVGEGT. Trimming pared 6 bases from V and 1 base from J, leaving 9 bases between. Authors' data handling: Amplification from reference gene primers served as the basis for estimated nucleated cell counts. Repertoires were generated with immunoSEQ multiplex PCR, while TCRdb's copy carries only in-frame clones and drops some. The V and J calls and clone size were taken over from that table, and D and trimming were inferred from the DNA. The sample yields 250,000 to 300,000 clones, around nine tenths seen once.

This chain joins TRBV6-2 or TRBV6-3 and TRBJ1-1; tentatively, D is TRBD1 (6 bases). This clonotype was sampled from a woman aged 30 to 39 with COVID-19, enrolled during active disease. Sequencing was done on a sample of peripheral blood. The CDR3 protein is CASSQQGNTEAFF. The CDR3 DNA reads TGTGCCAGCAGCCAACAGGGGAACACTGAAGCTTTCTTT.